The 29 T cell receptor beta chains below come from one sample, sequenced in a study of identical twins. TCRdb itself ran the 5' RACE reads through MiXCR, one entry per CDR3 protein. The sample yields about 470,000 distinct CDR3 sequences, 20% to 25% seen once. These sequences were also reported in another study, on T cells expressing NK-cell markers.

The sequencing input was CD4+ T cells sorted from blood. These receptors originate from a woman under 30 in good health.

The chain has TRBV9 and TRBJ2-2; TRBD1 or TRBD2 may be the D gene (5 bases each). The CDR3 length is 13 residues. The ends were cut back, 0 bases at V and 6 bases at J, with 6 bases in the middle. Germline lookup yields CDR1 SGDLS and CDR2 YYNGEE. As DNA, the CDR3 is TGTGCCAGCAGCGTAGGAGGGGCCGGGGAGCTGTTTTTT. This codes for CASSVGGAGELFF.

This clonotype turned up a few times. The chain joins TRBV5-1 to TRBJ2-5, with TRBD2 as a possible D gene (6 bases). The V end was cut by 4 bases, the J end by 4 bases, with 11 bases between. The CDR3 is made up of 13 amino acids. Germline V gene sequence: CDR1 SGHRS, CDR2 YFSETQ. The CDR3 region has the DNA TGCGCCAGCAGCAACGGGGGAGGAGAGACCCAGTACTTC. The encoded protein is CASSNGGGETQYF. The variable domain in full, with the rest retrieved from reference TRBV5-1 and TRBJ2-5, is KAGVTQTPRYLIKTRGQQVTLSCSPISGHRSVSWYQQTPGQGLQFLFEYFSETQRNKGNFPGRFSGRQFSNSRSEMNVSTLELGDSALYLCASSNGGGETQYFGPGTRLLVL.

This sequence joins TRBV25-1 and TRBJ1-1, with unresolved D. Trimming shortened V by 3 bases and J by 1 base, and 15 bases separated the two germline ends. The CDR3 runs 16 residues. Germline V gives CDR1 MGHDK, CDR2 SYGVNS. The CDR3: CASSDLAGAWNTEAFF. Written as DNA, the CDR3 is TGTGCCAGCAGTGACCTCGCCGGCGCCTGGAACACTGAAGCTTTCTTT.

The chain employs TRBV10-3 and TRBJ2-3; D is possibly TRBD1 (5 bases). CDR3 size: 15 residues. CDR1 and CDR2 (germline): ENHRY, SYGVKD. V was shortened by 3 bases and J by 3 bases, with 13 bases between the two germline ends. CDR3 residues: CAISDPDTATDTQYF. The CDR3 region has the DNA TGTGCCATCAGTGATCCGGACACCGCGACAGATACGCAGTATTTT.

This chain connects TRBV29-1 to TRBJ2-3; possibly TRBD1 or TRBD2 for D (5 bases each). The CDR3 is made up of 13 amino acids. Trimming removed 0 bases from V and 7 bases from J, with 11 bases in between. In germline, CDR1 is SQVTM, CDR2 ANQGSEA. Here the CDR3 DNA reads TGCAGCGTTGAAGAGGGGGTTAGGTATACGCAGTATTTT. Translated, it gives CSVEEGVRYTQYF.

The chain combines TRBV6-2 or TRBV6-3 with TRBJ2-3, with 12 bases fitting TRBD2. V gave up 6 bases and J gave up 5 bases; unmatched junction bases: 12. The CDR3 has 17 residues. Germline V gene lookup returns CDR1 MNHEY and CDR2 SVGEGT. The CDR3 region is CASRRTTSGRSLDTQYF. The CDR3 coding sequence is TGTGCCAGCAGACGCACGACTAGCGGGAGATCATTAGATACGCAGTATTTT.

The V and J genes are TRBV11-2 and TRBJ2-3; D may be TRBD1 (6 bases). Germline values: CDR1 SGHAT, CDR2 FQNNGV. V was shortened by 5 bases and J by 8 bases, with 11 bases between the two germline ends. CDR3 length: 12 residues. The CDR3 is CASSHVRGTQYF. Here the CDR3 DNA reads TGTGCCAGCAGCCACGTCAGGGGTACGCAGTATTTT.

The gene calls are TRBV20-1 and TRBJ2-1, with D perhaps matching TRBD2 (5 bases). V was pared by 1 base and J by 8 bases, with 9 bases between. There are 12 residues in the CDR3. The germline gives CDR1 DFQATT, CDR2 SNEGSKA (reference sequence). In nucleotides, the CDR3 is TGCAGTGCTAGAGGACTATCTCATGAGCAGTTCTTC. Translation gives CSARGLSHEQFF.

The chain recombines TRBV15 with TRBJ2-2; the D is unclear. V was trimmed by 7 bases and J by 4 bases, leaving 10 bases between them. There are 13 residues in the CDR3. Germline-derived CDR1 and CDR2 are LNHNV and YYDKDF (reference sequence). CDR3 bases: TGTGCCACCACGACGGCCATCACCGGGGAGCTGTTTTTT. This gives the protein CATTTAITGELFF.

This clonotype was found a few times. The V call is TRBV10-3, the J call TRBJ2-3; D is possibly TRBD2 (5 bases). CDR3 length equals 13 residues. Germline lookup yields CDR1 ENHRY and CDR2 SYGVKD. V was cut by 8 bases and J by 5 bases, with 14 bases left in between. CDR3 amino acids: CAIREGPGDTQYF. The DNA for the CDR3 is TGTGCCATCCGAGAGGGCCCTGGAGATACGCAGTATTTT.

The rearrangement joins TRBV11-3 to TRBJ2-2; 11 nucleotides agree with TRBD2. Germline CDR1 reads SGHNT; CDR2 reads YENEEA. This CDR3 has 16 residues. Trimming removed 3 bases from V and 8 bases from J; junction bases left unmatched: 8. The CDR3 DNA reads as TGTGCCAGCAGCTTCCGTCTAGCGGGGGGCCGAGGGGAGCTGTTTTTT. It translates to CASSFRLAGGRGELFF. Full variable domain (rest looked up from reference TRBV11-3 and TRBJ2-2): EAGVVQSPRYKIIEKKQPVAFWCNPISGHNTLYWYLQNLGQGPELLIRYENEEAVDDSQLPKDRFSAERLKGVDSTLKIQPAELGDSAVYLCASSFRLAGGRGELFFGEGSRLTVL.

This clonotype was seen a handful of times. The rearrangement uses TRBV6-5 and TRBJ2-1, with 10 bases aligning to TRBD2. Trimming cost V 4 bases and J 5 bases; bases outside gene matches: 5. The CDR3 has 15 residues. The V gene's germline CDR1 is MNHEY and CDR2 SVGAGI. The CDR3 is CASSSPTSGNNEQFF. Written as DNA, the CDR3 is TGTGCCAGCAGTTCCCCAACTAGCGGGAACAATGAGCAGTTCTTC.

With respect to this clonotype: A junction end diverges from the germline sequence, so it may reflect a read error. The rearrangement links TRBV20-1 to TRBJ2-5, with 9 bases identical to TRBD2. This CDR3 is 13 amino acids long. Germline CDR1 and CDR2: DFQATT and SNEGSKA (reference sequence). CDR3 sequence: CSVRLAAQETQYF. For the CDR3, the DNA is TGCAGTGTTAGACTAGCGGCCCAAGAGACCCAGTACTTC.

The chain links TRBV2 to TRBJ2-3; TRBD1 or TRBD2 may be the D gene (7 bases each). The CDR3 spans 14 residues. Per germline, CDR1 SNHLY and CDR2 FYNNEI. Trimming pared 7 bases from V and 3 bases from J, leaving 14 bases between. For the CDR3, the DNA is TGTGCCAGCATAAGACAGGGAGGGACAGATACGCAGTATTTT. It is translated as CASIRQGGTDTQYF.

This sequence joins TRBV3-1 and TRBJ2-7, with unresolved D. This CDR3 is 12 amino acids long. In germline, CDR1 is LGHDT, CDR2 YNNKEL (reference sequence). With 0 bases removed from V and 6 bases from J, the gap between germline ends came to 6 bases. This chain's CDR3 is CASSQDRGEQYF. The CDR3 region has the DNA TGTGCCAGCAGCCAAGATCGTGGCGAGCAGTACTTC.

CDR3: CSAQQPSSYNEQFF. The CDR3 DNA reads as TGCAGTGCTCAGCAACCTAGCTCCTACAATGAGCAGTTCTTC. The V and J genes are TRBV20-1 and TRBJ2-1; D call uncertain. Germline CDR1 DFQATT, CDR2 SNEGSKA (reference sequence). This CDR3 is 14 amino acids long. V lost 5 bases to trimming and J lost 0 bases, with 11 bases between them.

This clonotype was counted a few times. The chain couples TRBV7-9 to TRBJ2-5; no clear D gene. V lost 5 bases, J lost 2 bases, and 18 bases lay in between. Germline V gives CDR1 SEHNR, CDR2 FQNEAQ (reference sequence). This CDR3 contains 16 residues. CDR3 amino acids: CASSPRRAQLQETQYF. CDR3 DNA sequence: TGTGCCAGCAGCCCTCGAAGGGCACAACTACAAGAGACCCAGTACTTC.

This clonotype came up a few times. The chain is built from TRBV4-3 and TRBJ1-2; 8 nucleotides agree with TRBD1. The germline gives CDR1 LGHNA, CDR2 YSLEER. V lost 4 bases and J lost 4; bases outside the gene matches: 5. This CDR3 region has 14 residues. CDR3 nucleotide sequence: TGCGCCAGCAGCCGTCGGACAGGGACCTATGGCTACACCTTC. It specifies CASSRRTGTYGYTF.

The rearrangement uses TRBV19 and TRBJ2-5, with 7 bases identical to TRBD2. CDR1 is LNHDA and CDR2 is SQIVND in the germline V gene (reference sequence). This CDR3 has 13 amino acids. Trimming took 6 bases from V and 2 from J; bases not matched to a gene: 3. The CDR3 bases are TGTGCCAGTAGGCGGACTAGGCAAGAGACCCAGTACTTC. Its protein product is CASRRTRQETQYF.

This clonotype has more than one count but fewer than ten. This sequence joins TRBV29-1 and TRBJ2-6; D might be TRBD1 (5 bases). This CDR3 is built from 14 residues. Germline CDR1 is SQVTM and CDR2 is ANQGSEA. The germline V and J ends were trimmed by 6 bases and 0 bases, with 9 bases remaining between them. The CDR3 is CSVSQGSGANVLTF. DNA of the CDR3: TGCAGCGTGAGTCAGGGCTCTGGGGCCAACGTCCTGACTTTC.

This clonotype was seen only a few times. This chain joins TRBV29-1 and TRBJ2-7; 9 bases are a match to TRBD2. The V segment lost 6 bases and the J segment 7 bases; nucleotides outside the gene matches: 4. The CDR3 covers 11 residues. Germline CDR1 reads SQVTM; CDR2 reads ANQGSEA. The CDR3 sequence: CSVGLAREQYF. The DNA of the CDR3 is TGCAGCGTAGGACTAGCGCGAGAGCAGTACTTC.

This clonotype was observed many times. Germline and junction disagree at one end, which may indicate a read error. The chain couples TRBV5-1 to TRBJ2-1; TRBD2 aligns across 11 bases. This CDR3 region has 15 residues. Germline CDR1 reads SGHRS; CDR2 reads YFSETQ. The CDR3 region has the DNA TGTGCCAGCAGCCCTGGACTAGCGGGTTACAATGAGCAGTTCTTC. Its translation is CASSPGLAGYNEQFF. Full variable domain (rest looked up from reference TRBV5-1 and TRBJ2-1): KAGVTQTPRYLIKTRGQQVTLSCSPISGHRSVSWYQQTPGQGLQFLFEYFSETQRNKGNFPGRFSGRQFSNSRSEMNVSTLELGDSALYLCASSPGLAGYNEQFFGPGTRLTVL.

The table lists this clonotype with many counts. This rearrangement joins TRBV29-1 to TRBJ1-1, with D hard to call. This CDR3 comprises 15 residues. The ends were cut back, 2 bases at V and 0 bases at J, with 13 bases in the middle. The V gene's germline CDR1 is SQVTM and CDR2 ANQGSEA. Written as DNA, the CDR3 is TGCAGCGTTGAAAGCGGGTGGGCCATGAACACTGAAGCTTTCTTT. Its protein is CSVESGWAMNTEAFF.

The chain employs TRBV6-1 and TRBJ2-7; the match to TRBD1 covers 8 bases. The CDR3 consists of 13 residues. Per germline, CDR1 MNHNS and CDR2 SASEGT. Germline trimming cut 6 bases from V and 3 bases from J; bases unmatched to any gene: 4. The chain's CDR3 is CASRQGASYEQYF. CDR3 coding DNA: TGTGCCAGCAGGCAGGGGGCAAGCTACGAGCAGTACTTC.

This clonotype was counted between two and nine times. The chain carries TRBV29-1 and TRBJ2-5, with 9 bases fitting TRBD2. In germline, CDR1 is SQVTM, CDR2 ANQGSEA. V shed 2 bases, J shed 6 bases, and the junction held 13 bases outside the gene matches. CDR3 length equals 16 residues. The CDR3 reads CSVEFPGGRASQTQYF. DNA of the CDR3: TGCAGCGTTGAATTTCCTGGCGGGAGGGCCTCTCAGACCCAGTACTTC.

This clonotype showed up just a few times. DNA for the CDR3: TGCAGTGCTAGAGATCGCAACGGAAGTTACAATGAGCAGTTCTTC. Translated: CSARDRNGSYNEQFF. The V gene is TRBV20-1, the J gene TRBJ2-1; D uncertain. The CDR3 totals 15 residues. Looked up from germline, CDR1 is DFQATT and CDR2 is SNEGSKA (reference sequence). The V end was cut by 0 bases, the J end by 4 bases, with 13 bases between.

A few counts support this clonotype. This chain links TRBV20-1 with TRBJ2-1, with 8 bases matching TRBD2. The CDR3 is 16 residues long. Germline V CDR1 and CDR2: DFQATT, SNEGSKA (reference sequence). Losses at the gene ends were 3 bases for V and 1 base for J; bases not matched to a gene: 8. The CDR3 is CSARVSGSRSYNEQFF. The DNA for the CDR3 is TGCAGTGCTAGGGTAAGCGGGAGTCGTTCCTACAATGAGCAGTTCTTC.

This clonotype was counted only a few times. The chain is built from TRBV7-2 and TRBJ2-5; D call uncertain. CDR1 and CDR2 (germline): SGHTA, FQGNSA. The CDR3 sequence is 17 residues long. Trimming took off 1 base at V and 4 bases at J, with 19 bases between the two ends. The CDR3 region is CASSLVSARGRRETQYF. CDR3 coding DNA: TGTGCCAGCAGCTTAGTTTCAGCGAGAGGCAGGAGAGAGACCCAGTACTTC.

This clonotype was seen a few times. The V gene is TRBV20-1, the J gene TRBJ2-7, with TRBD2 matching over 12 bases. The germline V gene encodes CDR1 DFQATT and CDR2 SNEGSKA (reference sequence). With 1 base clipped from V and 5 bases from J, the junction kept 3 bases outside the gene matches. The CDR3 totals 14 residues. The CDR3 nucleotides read TGCAGTGCTAGAGGGACTAGCGGGGACAACGAGCAGTACTTC. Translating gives CSARGTSGDNEQYF.